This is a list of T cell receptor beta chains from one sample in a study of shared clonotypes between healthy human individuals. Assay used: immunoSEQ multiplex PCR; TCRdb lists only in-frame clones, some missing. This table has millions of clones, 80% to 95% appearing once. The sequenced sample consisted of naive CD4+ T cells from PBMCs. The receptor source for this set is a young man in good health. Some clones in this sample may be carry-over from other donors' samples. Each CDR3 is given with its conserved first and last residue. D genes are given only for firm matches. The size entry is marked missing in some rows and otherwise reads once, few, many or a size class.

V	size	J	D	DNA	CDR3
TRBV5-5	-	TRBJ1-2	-	TGTGCCAGCAGCCCGCCCGGGCAGAGCTACACCTTC	CASSPPGQSYTF
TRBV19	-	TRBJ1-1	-	TGTGCCAGTAGTATAAACGGTTTCAAAGCTTTCTTT	CASSINGFKAFF
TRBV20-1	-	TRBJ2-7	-	TGCAGTGCTAGACGGCCTCCGTGGCAGTACTTC	CSARRPPWQYF
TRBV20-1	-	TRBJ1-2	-	TGCAGTGCCGATCCAGGGAATGGCTACACCTTC	CSADPGNGYTF
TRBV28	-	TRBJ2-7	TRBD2	TGTGCCAGCAGTCTAGCCCCTAGAGGACTAGCGTTTCCCTACGAGCAGTACTTC	CASSLAPRGLAFPYEQYF
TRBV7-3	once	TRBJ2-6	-	TGTGCCAGCAGCTTAACCCGGGGAGGGGCCAACGTCCTGACTTTC	CASSLTRGGANVLTF
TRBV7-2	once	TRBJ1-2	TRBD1	TGTGCCAGCAGCTTAGCCCCTGCAACAGGGGTCGGCTATGGCTACACCTTC	CASSLAPATGVGYGYTF
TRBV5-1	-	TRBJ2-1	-	TGCGCCAGCAGCTTGGGGGCCCATGAGCAGTTCTTC	CASSLGAHEQFF
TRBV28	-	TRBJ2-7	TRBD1	TGTGCCAGCGGCCCCGGGACAGCCCGTTCCTACGAGCAGTACTTC	CASGPGTARSYEQYF
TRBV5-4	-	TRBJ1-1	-	TGTGCCAGCAGCAACTACAGGGCTCAGAAAACTGAAGCTTTCTTT	CASSNYRAQKTEAFF
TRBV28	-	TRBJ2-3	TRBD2	TGTGCCAGCACCCCGGGACTAGCGGACACAGATACGCAGTATTTT	CASTPGLADTDTQYF
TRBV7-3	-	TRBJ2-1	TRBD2	TGTGCCAGCAGCTTAACGGGGACTAGCGGGATCAATGAGCAGTTCTTC	CASSLTGTSGINEQFF
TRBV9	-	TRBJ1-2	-	TGTGCCAGCAGCTCGGGGCCTAGCTATGGCTACACCTTC	CASSSGPSYGYTF
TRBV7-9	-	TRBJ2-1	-	TGTGCCAGCAGCTTCCCGGGACGCCATAGCTCCTACAATGAGCAGTTCTTC	CASSFPGRHSSYNEQFF
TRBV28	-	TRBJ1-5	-	TGTGCCAGCAGTGGGGCTTTTTATAGCAATCAGCCCCAGCATTTT	CASSGAFYSNQPQHF
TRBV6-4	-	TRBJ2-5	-	TGTGCCAGCAGTGCGGTGGCGGGCCAAGAGACCCAGTACTTC	CASSAVAGQETQYF
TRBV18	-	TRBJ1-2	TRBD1	TGTGCCAGCTCACCTCGCGTGGGGACAGATGGCTACACCTTC	CASSPRVGTDGYTF
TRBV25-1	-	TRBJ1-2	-	TGTGCCAGCAGTGATCACTTCAGGGGCTATGGCTACACCTTC	CASSDHFRGYGYTF
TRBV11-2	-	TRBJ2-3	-	TGTGCCAGCAGCTCCAACCCCCTCTGGGCAGATACGCAGTATTTT	CASSSNPLWADTQYF
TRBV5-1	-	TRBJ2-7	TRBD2	TGCGCCAGCACCTGGGGAAGCGGGAGGGAGCAGTACTTC	CASTWGSGREQYF
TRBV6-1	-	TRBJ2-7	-	TGTGCCAGCAGTGAAGCTTGGGACACCCCCTACGAGCAGTACTTC	CASSEAWDTPYEQYF
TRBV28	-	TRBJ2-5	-	TGTGCCAGCAGTTTAACCGAGACCCAGTACTTC	CASSLTETQYF
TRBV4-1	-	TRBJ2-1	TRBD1	TGCGCCAGCAGCCAAGGGGGCAGGGGGTCCTACAATGAGCAGTTCTTC	CASSQGGRGSYNEQFF
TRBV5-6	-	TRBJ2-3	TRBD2	TGTGCCAGCAGCTCCCCGGGACTAGCGGGAGATACGCAGTATTTT	CASSSPGLAGDTQYF
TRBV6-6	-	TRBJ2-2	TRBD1	TGTGCCAGCAGGGACAGGGGCAGCACCGGGGAGCTGTTTTTT	CASRDRGSTGELFF
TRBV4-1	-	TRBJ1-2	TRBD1	TGCGCCAGCAGCCAGGATGACAGGGTACTAACTATTGGCTACACCTTC	CASSQDDRVLTIGYTF
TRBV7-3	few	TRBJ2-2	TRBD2	TGTGCCAGCAGCTTAACGCGGGAGACCACCGGGGAGCTGTTTTTT	CASSLTRETTGELFF
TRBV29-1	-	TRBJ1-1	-	TGCAGCGTTGTTGAATCCACTCGAGGGGCGCGGACTGAAGCTTTCTTT	CSVVESTRGARTEAFF
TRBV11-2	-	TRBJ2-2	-	TGTGCCAGCAGCTTAGGGGTCAGGGGATATGACACCGGGGAGCTGTTTTTT	CASSLGVRGYDTGELFF
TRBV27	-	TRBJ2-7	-	TGTGCCCAACCGACCAGACAGGTTTCCTACGAGCAGTACTTC	CAQPTRQVSYEQYF
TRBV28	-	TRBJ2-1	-	TGTGCCAGCAGTTTCGTACTAGCAGGCCGCAATGAGCAGTTCTTC	CASSFVLAGRNEQFF
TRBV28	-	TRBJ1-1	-	TGTGCCAGCAGTGGGGTCCGGAGGACTGAAGCTTTCTTT	CASSGVRRTEAFF
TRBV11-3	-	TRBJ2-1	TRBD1	TGTGCCAGCAGCCCAGGACAGGGGATCTCCTACAATGAGCAGTTCTTC	CASSPGQGISYNEQFF
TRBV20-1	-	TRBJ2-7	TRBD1	TGCAGTGCCAGAGGGACAGACGAGCAGTACTTC	CSARGTDEQYF
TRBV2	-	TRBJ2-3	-	TGTGCCAGCACCTTAGGGAGGGATACGCAGTATTTT	CASTLGRDTQYF
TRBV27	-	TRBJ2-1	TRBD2	TGTGCCAGCAGCCGCCAGGAGGGTCTAGCGGGAGGAAATGAGCAGTTCTTC	CASSRQEGLAGGNEQFF
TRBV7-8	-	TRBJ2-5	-	TGTGCCAGCAGCTTAAGTCGGAAAGAGACCCAGTACTTC	CASSLSRKETQYF
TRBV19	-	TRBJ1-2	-	TGTGCCAGCGCCTCCCTGGGCGGCTATGGCTACACCTTC	CASASLGGYGYTF
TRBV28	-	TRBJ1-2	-	TGTGCCAGCAGACCGACAGCAAACTATGGCTACACCTTC	CASRPTANYGYTF
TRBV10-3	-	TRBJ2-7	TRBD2	TGTGCCATCAGTGAGGTAGCGGGGACCTACGAGCAGTACTTC	CAISEVAGTYEQYF
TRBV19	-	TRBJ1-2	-	TGTGCCAGTAACAACCCAGGGCGGCGGGCCTTAAACTATGGCTACACCTTC	CASNNPGRRALNYGYTF
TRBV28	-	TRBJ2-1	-	TGTGCCAGCAGTTCGCGGGTTACTAAGGGGTTCTTC	CASSSRVTKGFF
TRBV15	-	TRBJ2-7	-	TGTGCCACCAGCGTGGGGGGTACCCTTAGGGAGCAGTACTTC	CATSVGGTLREQYF